Presented here are 22 T cell receptor beta chains from one specimen sequenced in a study of CD8+CD57+ T cells in acquired aplastic anemia. The study profiled TCR beta VDJ and CDR3 using genomic DNA as template. TCRdb processed the reads anew with MiXCR; each CDR3 protein has one entry. This table holds just over 400,000 distinct CDR3 sequences, about 70% found once. The source material was sorted CD4+, CD8+, or CD8+CD57+ T cells (not recorded which) from PBMCs. The receptors were gathered from a human donor in good health, serving as a control.

The chain has TRBV5-1 and TRBJ1-2; 7 bases match TRBD1. The CDR3 is made up of 13 amino acids. CDR1 is SGHRS and CDR2 is YFSETQ in the germline V gene. Trimming cost V 5 bases and J 10 bases; bases outside gene matches: 11. The CDR3 loop is CASRAGQKVYYTF. DNA of the CDR3: TGCGCCAGCAGGGCGGGACAGAAGGTTTACTACACCTTC.

The rearrangement joins TRBV20-1 to TRBJ1-2, with D possibly TRBD1 on 5 matching bases. Germline V gene sequence: CDR1 DFQATT, CDR2 SNEGSKA (reference sequence). Between the trimmed V and J ends, which lost 8 bases and 3 bases, there was a span of 13 bases. The CDR3 contains 12 residues. The CDR3 nucleotides read TGCAGTTACCGTACAGGTTACTATGGCTACACCTTC. It translates to CSYRTGYYGYTF.

At least ten counts were recorded for this clonotype. This chain uses TRBV20-1 with TRBJ2-5, with TRBD1 matching 8 bases. Looked up from germline, CDR1 is DFQATT and CDR2 is SNEGSKA (reference sequence). The CDR3 totals 11 residues. Trimming at V came to 4 bases and at J to 8 bases, leaving 3 bases not matched to a gene. This chain's CDR3 is CSATQGATQYF. The CDR3 DNA follows: TGCAGTGCTACGCAGGGGGCTACCCAGTACTTC.

As regards this clonotype: The conserved final phenylalanine or tryptophan is absent from the CDR3, which likely points to a read error. The DNA is left out, because the CDR3 cannot be placed on it with certainty; the CDR3 is given as TCRdb lists it. The rearrangement uses TRBV7-2 and TRBJ1-2. The CDR3 is 13 residues long, counting both termini. Germline assignment: CDR1 SGHTA and CDR2 FQGNSA. This CDR3 reads CASSSQGSLGEQY.

Turning to this clonotype: One end of the junction varies from germline; a read error may be responsible. The chain joins TRBV2 to TRBJ2-6; possible D gene TRBD1, 5 bases. This CDR3 comprises 15 residues. Germline CDR1 is SNHLY and CDR2 is FYNNEI. The CDR3 region has the DNA TGTGCCAGCAGTTTAGGGCAGCCTGGGGCCAACGTCCAGACTTTC. This translates into CASSLGQPGANVQTF. Full variable domain (remainder filled in from reference TRBV2 and TRBJ2-6): EPEVTQTPSHQVTQMGQEVILRCVPISNHLYFYWYRQILGQKVEFLVSFYNNEISEKSEIFDDQFSVERPDGSNFTLKIRSTKLEDSAMYFCASSLGQPGANVQTFGAGSRLTVL.

Remarks on this clonotype: At one end, the junction sequence differs from germline, possibly due to a read error. The rearrangement joins TRBV7-3 to TRBJ1-5, with a possible D match to TRBD1 (5 bases). This CDR3 has 14 amino acids. Germline V gene sequence: CDR1 SGHTA, CDR2 FQGTGA. The DNA of the CDR3 is TGTGCCAGCAGCTTGGCGGGGGTTGATCACTCCCACCAGTTT. This translates into CASSLAGVDHSHQF.

This chain uses TRBV12-3 or TRBV12-4 with TRBJ2-6, with D perhaps being TRBD1 or TRBD2 (5 bases each). The length of the CDR3 is 17 residues. The ends were cut back, 8 bases at V and 0 bases at J, with 17 bases in the middle. The CDR3: CASGTASGSSGANVLTF. CDR3 nucleotide sequence: TGTGCCAGCGGGACGGCCAGCGGTAGCTCTGGGGCCAACGTCCTGACTTTC.

About this clonotype itself: It is likely a read error, because the conserved phenylalanine at the end of the CDR3 is missing. The rearrangement joins TRBV5-1 to TRBJ2-7; D is undetermined. Between the trimmed V and J ends, which lost 2 bases and 5 bases, there was a span of 11 bases. The CDR3 totals 13 residues. The germline V gene encodes CDR1 SGHRS and CDR2 YFSETQ. The CDR3 coding sequence is TGCGCCAGCAGCTTAGGACCGACCGACGAGCAGTACCTC. This encodes CASSLGPTDEQYL.

In this sample, this clonotype turned up many times. The CDR3 bases are TGTGCCAGCAGCTGGAGGGGGAGCGGCACTGAAGCTTTCTTT. Translated, it gives CASSWRGSGTEAFF. The chain has TRBV5-8 and TRBJ1-1; weak D call: TRBD1 (6 bases). The germline CDR1 and CDR2 sequences are SGHTS and YDEGEE. V gave up 3 bases and J gave up 4 bases, with 13 bases separating them. This CDR3 has 14 amino acids.

The chain uses TRBV12-3 or TRBV12-4 and TRBJ2-5, with 8 bases fitting TRBD1. The length of the CDR3 is 19 residues. With 5 bases clipped from V and 3 bases from J, the junction kept 20 bases outside the gene matches. The CDR3 sequence is CASSAQGAIAFTGKETQYF. As DNA, the CDR3 is TGTGCCAGCAGTGCCCAGGGGGCGATTGCCTTTACCGGCAAAGAGACCCAGTACTTC.

This clonotype was seen more than once but under ten times. This chain links TRBV10-3 with TRBJ2-1; D ambiguous. This CDR3 region has 16 residues. From germline, CDR1 is ENHRY and CDR2 SYGVKD. V was shortened by 0 bases and J by 4 bases, with 13 bases between the two germline ends. As DNA, the CDR3 is TGTGCCATCAGTGAGTCGACCAAAAAAGGTTACAATGAGCAGTTCTTC. Its translation is CAISESTKKGYNEQFF.

This chain uses TRBV11-1 with TRBJ2-1; 12 bases match TRBD2. The V segment lost 4 bases and the J segment 4 bases; nucleotides outside the gene matches: 8. Per germline, CDR1 SGHAT and CDR2 FQDESV (reference sequence). This CDR3 region has 17 residues. The CDR3 loop is CASSYWTSGAMYNEQFF. CDR3 bases: TGTGCCAGCAGCTATTGGACTAGCGGGGCCATGTACAATGAGCAGTTCTTC.

This clonotype was recorded once. Compared with germline, one end of the junction differs, possibly owing to a read error. The chain joins TRBV19 to TRBJ2-5; D possibly corresponds to TRBD2 (5 bases). TRBJ2-1 matches the DNA end more closely, so the J call is doubtful. CDR3 size: 15 residues. Germline CDR1 is LNHDA and CDR2 is SQIVND (reference sequence). The CDR3 DNA reads TGTGCCAGTAGGGATGAATTGGGGAGCCTCAATGACCAGTTCTTC. This translates into CASRDELGSLNDQFF.

The chain couples TRBV9 to TRBJ2-1; D is perhaps TRBD2 (5 bases). The CDR3 runs to 16 residues. CDR1 SGDLS and CDR2 YYNGEE come from the germline V gene. V dropped 4 bases and J dropped 5 bases, with 19 bases sitting between them. CDR3 coding DNA: TGTGCCAGCAGCTTACTAGGAGTAACAGATAACAATGAGCAGTTCTTC. It specifies CASSLLGVTDNNEQFF.

The chain recombines TRBV5-4 with TRBJ1-1; D is possibly TRBD1 (5 bases). The germline CDR1 and CDR2 sequences are SGHNT and YYREEE (reference sequence). Trimming stripped 2 bases from V and 3 bases from J, with 20 bases between. The CDR3 is made up of 17 amino acids. CDR3 sequence: CASSFRAGGERDTEAFF. The CDR3 coding sequence is TGTGCCAGCAGCTTCCGGGCGGGGGGGGAAAGGGACACTGAAGCTTTCTTT.

This chain joins TRBV29-1 and TRBJ1-2; 7 bases match TRBD1. CDR3 length: 12 residues. J was trimmed by 7 bases and V by 7 bases; bases with no gene match: 9. CDR1 and CDR2 from the germline V gene are SQVTM and ANQGSEA. The CDR3 loop reads CSGTTGAGGYTF. CDR3 coding DNA: TGCAGCGGTACTACAGGGGCTGGTGGCTACACCTTC.

This clonotype was observed many times. The genes are TRBV5-1 and TRBJ2-6; D possibly matches TRBD1 or TRBD2 (5 bases each). Trimming took off 3 bases at V and 0 bases at J, with 10 bases between the two ends. Germline V lookup: CDR1 SGHRS, CDR2 YFSETQ. The length of the CDR3 is 16 residues. CDR3 loop: CASSWDGTSGANVLTF. DNA of the CDR3: TGCGCCAGCAGCTGGGACGGGACCTCTGGGGCCAACGTCCTGACTTTC.

The chain links TRBV7-8 to TRBJ2-7; D gene unclear. The CDR3 consists of 13 residues. V lost 2 bases to trimming and J lost 3 bases, with 8 bases between them. Germline V gene sequence: CDR1 SGHVS, CDR2 FQNEAQ. CDR3 in amino acids: CASSLSLDYEQYF. The CDR3 DNA follows: TGTGCCAGCAGCTTATCACTGGACTACGAGCAGTACTTC.

The J gene is TRBJ2-6, the V gene TRBV7-2, with TRBD2 matching 14 bases. Looked up from germline, CDR1 is SGHTA and CDR2 is FQGNSA. CDR3 size: 17 residues. The trim removed 5 bases at V and 13 bases at J, leaving 13 bases unmatched. In nucleotides, the CDR3 is TGTGCCAGCAGCGTCGGGACTAGCGGGGGCGCAGATACGGTCCTGACTTTC. Translating it yields CASSVGTSGGADTVLTF.

In its sample, this clonotype was seen once. With a much larger clone just one base away, this may be a read error. The chain has TRBV6-2 or TRBV6-3 and TRBJ1-2; 7 nucleotides align to TRBD1. The CDR3 covers 12 residues. The J segment lost 11 bases and the V segment lost 10 bases, leaving 13 bases of the junction unmatched. Germline CDR1 MNHEY, CDR2 SVGEGT. CDR3 in amino acids: CATLGQALPYTF. Written as DNA, the CDR3 is TGTGCCACCTTAGGACAGGCCCTTCCTTACACCTTC.

With respect to this clonotype: Mismatch with germline at one junction end may stem from a read error. This sequence joins TRBV7-2 and TRBJ2-2; D is undetermined. Germline CDR1 is SGHTA and CDR2 is FQGNSA. The CDR3 length is 15 residues. The CDR3 DNA sequence: TGTGCCAGCAGCCCGCTGGGTCGTATCCTCTATGGCCAGTTCTTT. Translated, it gives CASSPLGRILYGQFF.

A remark on this clonotype: This CDR3 fails to terminate in the conserved phenylalanine or tryptophan, so it likely reflects a read error. The DNA is omitted, as the CDR3 cannot be located on it reliably, and the CDR3 follows TCRdb's listing. The genes are TRBV12-3 or TRBV12-4 and TRBJ1-6. Termini included, the CDR3 measures 12 amino acids. The CDR3 is CASSSLGSPLRS.